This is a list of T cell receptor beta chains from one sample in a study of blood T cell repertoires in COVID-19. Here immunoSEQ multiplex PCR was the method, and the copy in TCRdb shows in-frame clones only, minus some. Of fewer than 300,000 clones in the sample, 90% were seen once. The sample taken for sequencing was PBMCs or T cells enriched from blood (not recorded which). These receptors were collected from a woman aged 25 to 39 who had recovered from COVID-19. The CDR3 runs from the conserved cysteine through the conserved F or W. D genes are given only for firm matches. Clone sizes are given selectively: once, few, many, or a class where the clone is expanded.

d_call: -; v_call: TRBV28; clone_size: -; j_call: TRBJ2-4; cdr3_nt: TGTGCCAGCAGTTCCTTTCACCTAGTCAAAAACATTCAGTACTTC; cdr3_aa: CASSSFHLVKNIQYF
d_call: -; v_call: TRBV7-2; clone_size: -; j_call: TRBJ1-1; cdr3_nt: TGTGCCAGCAGCTTAGATCGACCCCCGGAGGAAGCTTTCTTT; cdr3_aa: CASSLDRPPEEAFF
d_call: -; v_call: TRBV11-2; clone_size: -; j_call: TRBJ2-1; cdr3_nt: TGTGCCAGCAGCTTTTCGGGAGTGAGCTTTAGCTCCTACAATGAGCAGTTCTTC; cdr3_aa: CASSFSGVSFSSYNEQFF
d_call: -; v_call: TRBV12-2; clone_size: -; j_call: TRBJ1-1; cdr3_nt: TGTGCAAGTCGCTTATATTCAGGGGCGGACACTGAAGCTTTCTTT; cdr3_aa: CASRLYSGADTEAFF
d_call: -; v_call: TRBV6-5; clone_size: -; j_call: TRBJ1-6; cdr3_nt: TGTGCCAGCAGTTCCCCCGGGGAGAGTTCACCCCTCCACTTT; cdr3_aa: CASSSPGESSPLHF
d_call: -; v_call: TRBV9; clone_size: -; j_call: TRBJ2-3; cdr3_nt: TGTGCCAGCAGCGAACAGGATTCGGATACGCAGTATTTT; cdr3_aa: CASSEQDSDTQYF
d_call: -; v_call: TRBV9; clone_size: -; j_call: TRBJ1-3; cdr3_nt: TGTGCCAGCAGCCCAGGGTTTAACTCGGGAAACACCATATATTTT; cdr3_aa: CASSPGFNSGNTIYF
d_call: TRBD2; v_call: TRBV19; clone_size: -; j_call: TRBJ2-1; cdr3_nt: TGTGCCACCGTAGCGGGAAGAAGCTCCTACAATGAGCAGTTCTTC; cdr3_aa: CATVAGRSSYNEQFF
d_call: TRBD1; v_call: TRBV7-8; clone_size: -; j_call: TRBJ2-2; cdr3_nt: TGTGCCAGCAGCTCCGGGACAGATACCGGGGAGCTGTTTTTT; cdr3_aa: CASSSGTDTGELFF
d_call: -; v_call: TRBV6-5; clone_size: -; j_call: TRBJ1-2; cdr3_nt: TGTGCCAGCAGTCCCACAGAGACCTATGGCTACACCTTC; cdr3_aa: CASSPTETYGYTF
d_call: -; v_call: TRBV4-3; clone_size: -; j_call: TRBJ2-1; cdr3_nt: TGCGCCAGCAGCCAAGATTTCGAGCGGCTACAAAATGAGCAGTTCTTC; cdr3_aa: CASSQDFERLQNEQFF
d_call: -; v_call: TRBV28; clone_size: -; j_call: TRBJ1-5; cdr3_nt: TGTGCCAGCAGTCTCATATCGCAAAACGGTCAGCCCCAGCATTTT; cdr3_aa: CASSLISQNGQPQHF
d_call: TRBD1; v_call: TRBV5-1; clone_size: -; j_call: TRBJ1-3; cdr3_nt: TGCGCCAGCAGTCCAGGGGGCTTCTCTGGAAACACCATATATTTT; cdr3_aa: CASSPGGFSGNTIYF
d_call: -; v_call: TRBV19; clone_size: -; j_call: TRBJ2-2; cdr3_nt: TGTGCCAGTAGTATGGCGGTCTCGAACACCGGGGAGCTGTTTTTT; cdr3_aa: CASSMAVSNTGELFF
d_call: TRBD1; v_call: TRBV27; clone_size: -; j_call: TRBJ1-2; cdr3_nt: TGTGCCAGCAGATCTCCTGGGACAGGGGCTGGCTACACCTTC; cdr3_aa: CASRSPGTGAGYTF
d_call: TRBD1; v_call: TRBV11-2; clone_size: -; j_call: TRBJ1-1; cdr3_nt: TGTGCCAGCAGCTTAGAGACAGGGGCGACTGAAGCTTTCTTT; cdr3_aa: CASSLETGATEAFF
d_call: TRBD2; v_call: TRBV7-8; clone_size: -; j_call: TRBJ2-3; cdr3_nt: TGTGCCAGCAGCTGGGGACTAGCGGAGGGGACAGATACGCAGTATTTT; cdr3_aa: CASSWGLAEGTDTQYF
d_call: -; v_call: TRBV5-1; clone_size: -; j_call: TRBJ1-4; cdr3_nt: TGCGCCCGCAGCGCGGGGGAGGGGGTGGAAAAACTGTTTTTT; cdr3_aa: CARSAGEGVEKLFF
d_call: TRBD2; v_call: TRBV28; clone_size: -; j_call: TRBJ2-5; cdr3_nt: TGTGCCAGCAGTTCGCAGGTGGGAGGGCACCAAGAGACCCAGTACTTC; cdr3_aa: CASSSQVGGHQETQYF
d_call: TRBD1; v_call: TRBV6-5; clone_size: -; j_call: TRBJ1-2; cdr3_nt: TGTGCCAGCAGGAAGGGGACAGACTATGGCTACACCTTC; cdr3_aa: CASRKGTDYGYTF
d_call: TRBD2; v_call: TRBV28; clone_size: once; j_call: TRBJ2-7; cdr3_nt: TGTGCCAGCAGCGCGACTAGCGGGAGGGCCTACGAGCAGTACTTC; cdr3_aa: CASSATSGRAYEQYF
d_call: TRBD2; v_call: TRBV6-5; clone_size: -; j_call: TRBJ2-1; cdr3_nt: TGTGCCAGCAGTTACTATGCTAGCGGGAGCAATGAGCAGTTCTTC; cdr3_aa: CASSYYASGSNEQFF
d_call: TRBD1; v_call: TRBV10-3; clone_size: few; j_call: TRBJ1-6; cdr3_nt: TGTGCCATCAGTGACCCGCCGGGACAGACGAATTCACCCCTCCACTTT; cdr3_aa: CAISDPPGQTNSPLHF
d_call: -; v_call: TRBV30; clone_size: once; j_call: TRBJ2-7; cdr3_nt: TGTGCCTGGAGTGGTCTTAGTTCCGAGCAGTACTTC; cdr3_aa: CAWSGLSSEQYF
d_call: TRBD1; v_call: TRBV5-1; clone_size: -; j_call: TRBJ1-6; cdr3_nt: TGCGCCAGCAGCTCCGGGACAGATCTCCCTTCACCCCTCCACTTT; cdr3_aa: CASSSGTDLPSPLHF
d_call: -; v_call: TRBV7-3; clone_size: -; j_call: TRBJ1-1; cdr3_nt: TGTGCCAGCAGCTTAAGCGGGGCATCTGAAGCTTTCTTT; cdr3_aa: CASSLSGASEAFF
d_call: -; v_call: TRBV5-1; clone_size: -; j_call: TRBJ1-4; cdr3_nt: TGCGCCAGCAGCTTCACGCTCTCCGGGGAAAAACTGTTTTTT; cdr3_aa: CASSFTLSGEKLFF
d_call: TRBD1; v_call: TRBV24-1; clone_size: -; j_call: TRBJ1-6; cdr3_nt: TGTGCCACCAGTGAGCGGGACAGAGGTTCACCCCTCCACTTT; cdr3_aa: CATSERDRGSPLHF
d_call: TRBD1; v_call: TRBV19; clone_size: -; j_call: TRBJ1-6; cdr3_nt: TGTGCCAGTAGTTACCTGGGACAGAATTCACCCCTCCACTTT; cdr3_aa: CASSYLGQNSPLHF
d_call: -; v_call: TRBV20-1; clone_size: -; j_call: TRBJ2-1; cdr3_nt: TGCAGTGCTAGAGAGGCGGAGTGGCAGTTCTTC; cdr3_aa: CSAREAEWQFF
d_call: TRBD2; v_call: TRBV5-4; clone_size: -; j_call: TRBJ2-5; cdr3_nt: TGTGCCAGCAGCTCGGTCGGACTAGCGGGAAAAGAGACCCAGTACTTC; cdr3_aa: CASSSVGLAGKETQYF
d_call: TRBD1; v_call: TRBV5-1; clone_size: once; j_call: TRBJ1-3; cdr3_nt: TGCGCCAGCAGCGAGGACAGGGCTGGAAACACCATATATTTT; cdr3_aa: CASSEDRAGNTIYF
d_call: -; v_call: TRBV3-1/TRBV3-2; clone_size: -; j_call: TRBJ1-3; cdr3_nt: TGTGCCAGCAGCCTACAGGGCTCTGGAAACACCATATATTTT; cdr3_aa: CASSLQGSGNTIYF
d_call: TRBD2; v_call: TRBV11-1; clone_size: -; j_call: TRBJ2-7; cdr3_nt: TGTGCCAGCAGCTCCGGGACTAGCGGAAGCTACGAGCAGTACTTC; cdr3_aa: CASSSGTSGSYEQYF
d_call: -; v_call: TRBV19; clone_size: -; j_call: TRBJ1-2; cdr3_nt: TGTGCCAGTATACCAGAATCGGGCTATGGCTACACCTTC; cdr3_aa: CASIPESGYGYTF
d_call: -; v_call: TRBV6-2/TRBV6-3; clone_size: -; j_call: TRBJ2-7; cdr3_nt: TGTGCCAGCAGTTACACTAGCTCATCCTACGAGCAGTACTTC; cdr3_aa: CASSYTSSSYEQYF
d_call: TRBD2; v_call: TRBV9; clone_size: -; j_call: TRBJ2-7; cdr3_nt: TGTGCCAGCAGCGTAGGTAACGCGAGGACTAGCGGGAGCCTTGACGAGCAGTACTTC; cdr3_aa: CASSVGNARTSGSLDEQYF
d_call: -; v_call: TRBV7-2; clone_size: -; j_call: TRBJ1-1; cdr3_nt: TGTGCCAGCAGCTCTTACACTGAAGCTTTCTTT; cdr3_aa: CASSSYTEAFF
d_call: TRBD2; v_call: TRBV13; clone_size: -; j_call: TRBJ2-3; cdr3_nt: TGTGCCAGCAGCTTCACCCCCTGGACTAGCGGGGGAGAGGGGAGCACAGATACGCAGTATTTT; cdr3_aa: CASSFTPWTSGGEGSTDTQYF
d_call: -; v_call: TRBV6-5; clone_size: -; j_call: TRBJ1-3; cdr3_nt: TGTGCCAGCAGCTTAGGAAACACCATATATTTT; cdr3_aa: CASSLGNTIYF
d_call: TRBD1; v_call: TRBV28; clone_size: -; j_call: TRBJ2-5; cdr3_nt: TGTGCCAGCAGTTCGTACAGGGGGTCGAGAGAGACCCAGTACTTC; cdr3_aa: CASSSYRGSRETQYF
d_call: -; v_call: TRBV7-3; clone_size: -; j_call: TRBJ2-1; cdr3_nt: TGTGCCAGCAGCCCCACGGGTTATTACAATGAGCAGTTCTTC; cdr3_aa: CASSPTGYYNEQFF
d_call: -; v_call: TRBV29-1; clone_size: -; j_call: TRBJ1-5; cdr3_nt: TGCAGCGTTGCCCAGAATAGCAATCAGCCCCAGCATTTT; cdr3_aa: CSVAQNSNQPQHF
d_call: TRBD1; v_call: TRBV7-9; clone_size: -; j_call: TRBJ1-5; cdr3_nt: TGTGCCAGCAGCGCGGACAGGGAGGGTCAGCCCCAGCATTTT; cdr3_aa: CASSADREGQPQHF
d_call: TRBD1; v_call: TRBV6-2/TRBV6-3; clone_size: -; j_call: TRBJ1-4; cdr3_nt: TGTGCCAGCAGTTACCAATTTAGGGACAGGTCCACGTTTAATGAAAAACTGTTTTTT; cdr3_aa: CASSYQFRDRSTFNEKLFF
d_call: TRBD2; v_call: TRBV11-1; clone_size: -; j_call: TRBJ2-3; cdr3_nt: TGTGCCAGCAGCTTTAGCGGGAGGGGCACAGATACGCAGTATTTT; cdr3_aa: CASSFSGRGTDTQYF
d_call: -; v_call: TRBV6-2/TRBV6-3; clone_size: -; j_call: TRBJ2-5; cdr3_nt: TGTGCCAGCAGTTTTCCGGGGTTAGAGACCCAGTACTTC; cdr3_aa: CASSFPGLETQYF
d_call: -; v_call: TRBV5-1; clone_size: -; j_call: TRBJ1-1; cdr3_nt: TGCGCCAGCAGCTTGGGGGCCGTCCTCACTGAAGCTTTCTTT; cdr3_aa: CASSLGAVLTEAFF
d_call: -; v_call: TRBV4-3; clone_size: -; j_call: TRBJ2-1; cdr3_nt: TGCGCCAGCAGCCAAGATACAGGTCCCCGAAATGAGCAGTTCTTC; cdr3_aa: CASSQDTGPRNEQFF
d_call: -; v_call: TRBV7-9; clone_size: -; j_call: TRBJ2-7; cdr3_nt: TGTGCCAGCAGCTACCCAGGGGAGCAGTACTTC; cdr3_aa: CASSYPGEQYF
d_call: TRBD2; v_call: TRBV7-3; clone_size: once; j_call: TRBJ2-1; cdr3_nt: TGTGCCAGCAGCTTTGGGGAAGCGGGGGAGCAGTTCTTC; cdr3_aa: CASSFGEAGEQFF
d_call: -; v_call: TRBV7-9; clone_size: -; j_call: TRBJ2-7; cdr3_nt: TGTGCCAGCAGCTCAAGGGGTTACGAGCAGTACTTC; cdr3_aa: CASSSRGYEQYF
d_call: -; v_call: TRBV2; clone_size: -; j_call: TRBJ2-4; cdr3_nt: TGTGCCAGCAGTGAAGGGGGGGAGAAAAACATTCAGTACTTC; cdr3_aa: CASSEGGEKNIQYF